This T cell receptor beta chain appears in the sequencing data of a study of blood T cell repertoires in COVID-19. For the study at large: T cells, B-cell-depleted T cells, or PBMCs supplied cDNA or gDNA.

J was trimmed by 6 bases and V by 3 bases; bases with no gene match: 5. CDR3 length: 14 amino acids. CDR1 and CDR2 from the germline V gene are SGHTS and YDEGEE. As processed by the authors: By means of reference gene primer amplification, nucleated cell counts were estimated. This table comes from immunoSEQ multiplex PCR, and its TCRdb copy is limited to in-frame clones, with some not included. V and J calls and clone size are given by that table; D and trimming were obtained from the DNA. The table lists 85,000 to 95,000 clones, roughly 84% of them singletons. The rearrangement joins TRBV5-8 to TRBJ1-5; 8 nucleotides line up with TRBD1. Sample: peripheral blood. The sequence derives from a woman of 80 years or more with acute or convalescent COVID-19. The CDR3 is CASSSETGGQPQHF. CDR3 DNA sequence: TGTGCCAGCAGCTCAGAAACAGGGGGTCAGCCCCAGCATTTT.